The rows below give T cell receptor beta chains drawn from one sample of a study of T cell repertoires in cytomegalovirus infection. In TCRdb, the reads were re-called with MiXCR into one record per CDR3 protein. The sample consists of around 100,000 distinct CDR3 sequences, roughly 39% of them appearing once. The antigens for these receptors are not known. Here the sequenced sample was CD8+ T cells from cultured PBMCs, taken from culture after CMV antigen stimulation. These receptors all come from a human donor in good health (CMV status not recorded). Some clones in this sample may be carry-over from other donors' samples. Each CDR3 is given with its conserved first and last residue. The D gene is left open where the match is weak. The size field is filled for only some rows; it gives once, few, many or a size class.

clone_size: many; d_call: TRBD2; cdr3_length: 17; v_call: TRBV28; j_call: TRBJ2-1; cdr3_aa: CASSLWTSGGTYNEQFF; cdr3_nt: TGTGCCAGCAGTTTATGGACTAGCGGGGGGACTTACAATGAGCAGTTCTTC
clone_size: few; d_call: .; cdr3_length: 12; v_call: TRBV24-1; j_call: TRBJ2-1; cdr3_aa: CATSDLYGEQFF; cdr3_nt: TGTGCCACCAGTGATTTATACGGTGAGCAGTTCTTC
clone_size: .; d_call: .; cdr3_length: 13; v_call: TRBV5-1; j_call: TRBJ2-7; cdr3_aa: CASRTGSLYEQYF; cdr3_nt: TGCGCCAGCAGGACCGGGTCACTCTACGAGCAGTACTTC
clone_size: many; d_call: TRBD1; cdr3_length: 20; v_call: TRBV10-3; j_call: TRBJ2-2; cdr3_aa: CAISGLSGTGGSPGSGELFF; cdr3_nt: TGTGCCATCAGTGGCCTCTCCGGGACAGGGGGCTCCCCGGGGTCCGGGGAGCTGTTTTTT
clone_size: few; d_call: TRBD1; cdr3_length: 16; v_call: TRBV7-9; j_call: TRBJ2-1; cdr3_aa: CASSPKTGGSYNEQFF; cdr3_nt: TGTGCCAGCAGCCCTAAGACAGGGGGCTCCTACAATGAGCAGTTCTTC
clone_size: .; d_call: .; cdr3_length: 12; v_call: TRBV29-1; j_call: TRBJ2-7; cdr3_aa: CSTREGSYEQYF; cdr3_nt: TGCAGCACGAGGGAAGGATCCTACGAGCAGTACTTC
clone_size: few; d_call: TRBD1; cdr3_length: 15; v_call: TRBV7-8; j_call: TRBJ1-1; cdr3_aa: CASSSDRGFSLAAFF; cdr3_nt: TGTGCCAGCAGCTCGGACAGGGGGTTCTCCCTCGCAGCTTTCTTT
clone_size: .; d_call: TRBD1; cdr3_length: 14; v_call: TRBV12-3/TRBV12-4; j_call: TRBJ1-6; cdr3_aa: CASSLGTGVSPLHF; cdr3_nt: TGTGCCAGCAGTTTAGGGACAGGGGTATCACCCCTCCACTTT
clone_size: few; d_call: TRBD2; cdr3_length: 15; v_call: TRBV25-1; j_call: TRBJ2-1; cdr3_aa: CASGGVGEIGREQFF; cdr3_nt: TGTGCCAGCGGGGGGGTGGGGGAGATTGGGAGGGAGCAGTTCTTC
clone_size: .; d_call: TRBD2; cdr3_length: 15; v_call: TRBV28; j_call: TRBJ2-3; cdr3_aa: CASSFSGGALDTQYF; cdr3_nt: TGTGCCAGCAGTTTTAGCGGGGGGGCCCTTGATACGCAGTATTTT
clone_size: few; d_call: .; cdr3_length: 11; v_call: TRBV6-1; j_call: TRBJ1-1; cdr3_aa: CASSYRERTFF; cdr3_nt: TGTGCCAGCAGTTACAGGGAAAGGACTTTCTTT
clone_size: .; d_call: TRBD1; cdr3_length: 14; v_call: TRBV7-6; j_call: TRBJ2-1; cdr3_aa: CASSPGQDYNEQFF; cdr3_nt: TGTGCCAGCAGCCCAGGACAGGACTACAATGAGCAGTTCTTC
clone_size: .; d_call: .; cdr3_length: 14; v_call: TRBV12-3/TRBV12-4; j_call: TRBJ1-2; cdr3_aa: CASRVGAGDYGYTF; cdr3_nt: TGTGCCAGCAGGGTGGGGGCAGGGGACTATGGCTACACCTTC
clone_size: .; d_call: .; cdr3_length: 12; v_call: TRBV7-6; j_call: TRBJ2-5; cdr3_aa: CASSFSLETQYF; cdr3_nt: TGTGCCAGCAGCTTTTCTCTCGAGACCCAGTACTTC
clone_size: .; d_call: TRBD2; cdr3_length: 16; v_call: TRBV19; j_call: TRBJ2-3; cdr3_aa: CASSIGLAGGTDTQYF; cdr3_nt: TGTGCCAGTAGTATAGGATTAGCGGGGGGCACAGATACGCAGTATTTT
clone_size: many; d_call: .; cdr3_length: 14; v_call: TRBV25-1; j_call: TRBJ2-2; cdr3_aa: CASSATTGTGELFF; cdr3_nt: TGTGCCAGCAGTGCGACGACCGGAACCGGGGAGCTGTTTTTT
clone_size: few; d_call: TRBD1; cdr3_length: 14; v_call: TRBV7-8; j_call: TRBJ2-1; cdr3_aa: CASRLNRGYNEQFF; cdr3_nt: TGTGCCAGCAGATTAAACAGGGGATACAATGAGCAGTTCTTC
clone_size: .; d_call: .; cdr3_length: 15; v_call: TRBV5-4; j_call: TRBJ1-1; cdr3_aa: CASSLQGSMNTEAFF; cdr3_nt: TGTGCCAGCAGCTTACAGGGTTCCATGAACACTGAAGCTTTCTTT
clone_size: .; d_call: .; cdr3_length: 14; v_call: TRBV2; j_call: TRBJ2-2; cdr3_aa: CASNPPQNTGELFF; cdr3_nt: TGTGCCAGCAATCCCCCCCAGAACACCGGGGAGCTGTTTTTT
clone_size: .; d_call: .; cdr3_length: 13; v_call: TRBV2; j_call: TRBJ2-7; cdr3_aa: CASRWDSSYEQYF; cdr3_nt: TGTGCCAGCAGGTGGGACTCATCCTACGAGCAGTACTTC
clone_size: .; d_call: .; cdr3_length: 15; v_call: TRBV7-6; j_call: TRBJ2-7; cdr3_aa: CASSGGGQPSYEQYF; cdr3_nt: TGTGCCAGCAGCGGGGGGGGACAGCCTTCCTACGAGCAGTACTTC
clone_size: few; d_call: .; cdr3_length: 13; v_call: TRBV27; j_call: TRBJ1-4; cdr3_aa: CASSIARGEKLFF; cdr3_nt: TGTGCCAGCAGTATCGCGCGGGGTGAAAAACTGTTTTTT
clone_size: many; d_call: TRBD1; cdr3_length: 15; v_call: TRBV2; j_call: TRBJ1-2; cdr3_aa: CASTAGTANHYGYTF; cdr3_nt: TGTGCCAGCACCGCGGGGACAGCTAACCATTATGGCTACACCTTC
clone_size: .; d_call: .; cdr3_length: 17; v_call: TRBV27; j_call: TRBJ1-6; cdr3_aa: CASSLQGPVAYNSPLHF; cdr3_nt: TGTGCCAGCAGTTTACAGGGCCCCGTCGCTTATAATTCACCCCTCCACTTT
clone_size: .; d_call: .; cdr3_length: 14; v_call: TRBV7-9; j_call: TRBJ2-7; cdr3_aa: CASSLAQKGHEQYF; cdr3_nt: TGTGCCAGCAGCTTAGCGCAGAAGGGACACGAGCAGTACTTC
clone_size: .; d_call: TRBD1; cdr3_length: 17; v_call: TRBV7-4; j_call: TRBJ1-2; cdr3_aa: CASSLGGGQLRNYGYTF; cdr3_nt: TGTGCCAGCAGCTTAGGGGGGGGACAGCTTCGTAACTATGGCTACACCTTC
clone_size: few; d_call: .; cdr3_length: 13; v_call: TRBV19; j_call: TRBJ1-2; cdr3_aa: CASSIDTFYGYTF; cdr3_nt: TGTGCCAGTAGTATCGACACCTTCTATGGCTACACCTTC
clone_size: .; d_call: .; cdr3_length: 10; v_call: TRBV20-1; j_call: TRBJ1-2; cdr3_aa: CSATLDGYTF; cdr3_nt: TGCAGTGCTACCCTCGATGGCTACACCTTC
clone_size: .; d_call: .; cdr3_length: 12; v_call: TRBV11-1; j_call: TRBJ2-5; cdr3_aa: CASSPEAETQYF; cdr3_nt: TGTGCCAGCAGCCCCGAGGCGGAGACCCAGTACTTC
clone_size: many; d_call: .; cdr3_length: 14; v_call: TRBV6-1; j_call: TRBJ2-2; cdr3_aa: CASSEWENTGELFF; cdr3_nt: TGTGCCAGCAGTGAATGGGAGAACACCGGGGAGCTGTTTTTT
clone_size: .; d_call: .; cdr3_length: 13; v_call: TRBV5-3; j_call: TRBJ2-7; cdr3_aa: CASSRGQFYEQYF; cdr3_nt: TGTGCCAGCAGCCGAGGACAGTTCTACGAGCAGTACTTC
clone_size: .; d_call: .; cdr3_length: 14; v_call: TRBV7-8; j_call: TRBJ1-1; cdr3_aa: CASSFGGWVTEAFF; cdr3_nt: TGTGCCAGCAGCTTTGGGGGTTGGGTCACTGAAGCTTTCTTT
clone_size: .; d_call: .; cdr3_length: 13; v_call: TRBV5-6; j_call: TRBJ1-1; cdr3_aa: CASSFIRGGEAFF; cdr3_nt: TGTGCCAGCAGCTTTATACGTGGTGGTGAAGCTTTCTTT
clone_size: .; d_call: TRBD1; cdr3_length: 14; v_call: TRBV12-3/TRBV12-4; j_call: TRBJ1-2; cdr3_aa: CASTGDRSNYGYTF; cdr3_nt: TGTGCCAGCACCGGGGACAGGAGTAACTATGGCTACACCTTC
clone_size: few; d_call: .; cdr3_length: 14; v_call: TRBV24-1; j_call: TRBJ1-4; cdr3_aa: CATSAPSANEKLFF; cdr3_nt: TGTGCCACCAGCGCGCCGTCAGCTAATGAAAAACTGTTTTTT
clone_size: few; d_call: .; cdr3_length: 14; v_call: TRBV27; j_call: TRBJ1-6; cdr3_aa: CASREGHGNSPLHF; cdr3_nt: TGTGCCAGCAGAGAAGGACACGGGAATTCACCCCTCCACTTT
clone_size: few; d_call: .; cdr3_length: 13; v_call: TRBV7-6; j_call: TRBJ2-3; cdr3_aa: CASSPAGPDTQYF; cdr3_nt: TGTGCCAGCAGCCCCGCCGGCCCAGATACGCAGTATTTT
clone_size: .; d_call: TRBD1; cdr3_length: 17; v_call: TRBV27; j_call: TRBJ1-5; cdr3_aa: CASSLTGQGATNQPQHF; cdr3_nt: TGTGCCAGCAGTTTAACAGGACAGGGAGCGACCAATCAGCCCCAGCATTTT
clone_size: .; d_call: TRBD1; cdr3_length: 13; v_call: TRBV19; j_call: TRBJ1-5; cdr3_aa: CATRTGVSQPQHF; cdr3_nt: TGTGCCACCCGGACAGGGGTGAGTCAGCCCCAGCATTTT
clone_size: .; d_call: TRBD2; cdr3_length: 16; v_call: TRBV7-6; j_call: TRBJ2-1; cdr3_aa: CASSLFIGGGYNEQFF; cdr3_nt: TGTGCCAGCAGCTTGTTTATTGGGGGGGGTTACAATGAGCAGTTCTTC
clone_size: .; d_call: .; cdr3_length: 13; v_call: TRBV28; j_call: TRBJ1-2; cdr3_aa: CASSFPANYGYTF; cdr3_nt: TGTGCCAGCAGTTTCCCCGCTAACTATGGCTACACCTTC
clone_size: many; d_call: .; cdr3_length: 15; v_call: TRBV7-2; j_call: TRBJ1-3; cdr3_aa: CASSLDFGSGNTIYF; cdr3_nt: TGTGCCAGCAGCTTAGATTTCGGGTCTGGAAACACCATATATTTT
clone_size: few; d_call: TRBD2; cdr3_length: 15; v_call: TRBV2; j_call: TRBJ2-2; cdr3_aa: CASSELAENTGELFF; cdr3_nt: TGTGCCAGCAGTGAACTAGCGGAGAACACCGGGGAGCTGTTTTTT
clone_size: few; d_call: .; cdr3_length: 17; v_call: TRBV7-9; j_call: TRBJ2-1; cdr3_aa: CASSPVGELSSYNEQFF; cdr3_nt: TGTGCCAGCAGCCCAGTGGGGGAGTTAAGCTCCTACAATGAGCAGTTCTTC
clone_size: .; d_call: .; cdr3_length: 17; v_call: TRBV5-1; j_call: TRBJ2-3; cdr3_aa: CASSLDSAGGGADTQYF; cdr3_nt: TGCGCCAGCAGCTTGGACTCTGCAGGGGGAGGAGCAGATACGCAGTATTTT
clone_size: .; d_call: .; cdr3_length: 14; v_call: TRBV12-3/TRBV12-4; j_call: TRBJ1-2; cdr3_aa: CASSLGPHNYGYTF; cdr3_nt: TGTGCCAGCAGTCTAGGGCCACATAACTATGGCTACACCTTC
clone_size: .; d_call: TRBD2; cdr3_length: 15; v_call: TRBV6-8; j_call: TRBJ2-7; cdr3_aa: CASSLTSGGMNEQYF; cdr3_nt: TGTGCCAGCAGTCTCACTAGCGGGGGAATGAACGAGCAGTACTTC
clone_size: many; d_call: TRBD1; cdr3_length: 14; v_call: TRBV7-9; j_call: TRBJ1-1; cdr3_aa: CASSQDRGTAEAFF; cdr3_nt: TGTGCCAGCAGCCAAGACAGGGGAACGGCTGAAGCTTTCTTT
clone_size: once; d_call: TRBD1; cdr3_length: 15; v_call: TRBV9; j_call: TRBJ2-6; cdr3_aa: CASSSGQVGANVLTF; cdr3_nt: TGTGCCAGCAGCTCCGGACAGGTCGGGGCCAACGTCCTGACTTTC
clone_size: few; d_call: .; cdr3_length: 18; v_call: TRBV4-1; j_call: TRBJ2-1; cdr3_aa: CASSQGLGLAGKYNEQFF; cdr3_nt: TGCGCCAGCAGCCAGGGGTTGGGGTTGGCGGGGAAATACAATGAGCAGTTCTTC
clone_size: .; d_call: .; cdr3_length: 16; v_call: TRBV12-3/TRBV12-4; j_call: TRBJ1-1; cdr3_aa: CASSFGQGSGKTEAFF; cdr3_nt: TGTGCCAGCAGTTTCGGTCAGGGATCGGGAAAGACTGAAGCTTTCTTT